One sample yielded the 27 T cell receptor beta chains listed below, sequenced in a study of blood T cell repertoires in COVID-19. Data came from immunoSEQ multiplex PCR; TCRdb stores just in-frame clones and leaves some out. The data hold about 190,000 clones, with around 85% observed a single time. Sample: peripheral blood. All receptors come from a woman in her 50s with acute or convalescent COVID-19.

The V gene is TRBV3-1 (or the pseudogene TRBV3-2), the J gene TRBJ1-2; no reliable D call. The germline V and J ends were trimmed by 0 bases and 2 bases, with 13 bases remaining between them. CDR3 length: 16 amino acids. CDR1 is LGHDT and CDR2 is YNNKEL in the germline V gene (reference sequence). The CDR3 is CASSQDWASRNYGYTF. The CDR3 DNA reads TGTGCCAGCAGCCAAGATTGGGCGTCAAGGAACTATGGCTACACCTTC.

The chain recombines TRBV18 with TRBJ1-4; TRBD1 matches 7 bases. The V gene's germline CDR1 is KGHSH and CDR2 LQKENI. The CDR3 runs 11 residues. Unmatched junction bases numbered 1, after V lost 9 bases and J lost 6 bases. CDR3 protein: CASQGDEKLFF. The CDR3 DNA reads TGTGCCAGTCAGGGGGATGAAAAACTGTTTTTT.

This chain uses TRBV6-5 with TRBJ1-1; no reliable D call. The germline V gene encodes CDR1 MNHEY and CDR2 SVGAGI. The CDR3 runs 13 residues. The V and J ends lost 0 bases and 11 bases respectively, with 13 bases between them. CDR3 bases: TGTGCCAGCAGTTACTCGCGAGGTACGGGGGCTTTCTTT. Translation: CASSYSRGTGAFF.

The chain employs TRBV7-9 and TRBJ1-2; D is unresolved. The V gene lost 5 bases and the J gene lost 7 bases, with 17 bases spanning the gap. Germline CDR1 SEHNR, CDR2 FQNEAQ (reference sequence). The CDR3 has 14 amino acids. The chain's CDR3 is CASSAGSEEAGYTF. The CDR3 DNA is TGTGCCAGCAGCGCCGGATCAGAAGAGGCTGGCTACACCTTC.

The DNA for the CDR3 is TGTGCCAGCAGACTCCGGGACAGGGGCGATTCACCCCTCCACTTT. This translates into CASRLRDRGDSPLHF. The chain recombines TRBV27 with TRBJ1-6; 10 bases agree with TRBD1. V dropped 6 bases and J dropped 8; count of bases not matched to a gene: 7. This CDR3 comprises 15 residues. Per the germline V gene, CDR1 is MNHEY and CDR2 is SMNVEV (reference sequence).

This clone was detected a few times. For the CDR3, the DNA is TGCGCCAGCACAGGGTCCGGCGCCTACAATGAGCAGTTCTTC. Its translation: CASTGSGAYNEQFF. The chain employs TRBV5-1 and TRBJ2-1; D possibly corresponds to TRBD1 (5 bases). The CDR3 extends over 14 amino acids. Trimming left V 6 bases short and J 2 bases short, with 12 bases between. The germline V gene encodes CDR1 SGHRS and CDR2 YFSETQ.

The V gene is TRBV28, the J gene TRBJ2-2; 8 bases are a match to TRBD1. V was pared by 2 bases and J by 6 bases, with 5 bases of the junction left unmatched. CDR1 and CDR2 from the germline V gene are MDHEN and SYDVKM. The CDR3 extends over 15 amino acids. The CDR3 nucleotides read TGTGCCAGCAGTTTAGCAGGGGGCAGCTCCGGGGAGCTGTTTTTT. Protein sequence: CASSLAGGSSGELFF.

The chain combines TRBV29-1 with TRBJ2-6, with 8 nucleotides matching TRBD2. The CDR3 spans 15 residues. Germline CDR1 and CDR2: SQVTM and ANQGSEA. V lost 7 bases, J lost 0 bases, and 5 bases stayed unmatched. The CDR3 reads CSALAGGSGANVLTF. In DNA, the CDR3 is TGCAGCGCCCTGGCGGGGGGCTCTGGGGCCAACGTCCTGACTTTC.

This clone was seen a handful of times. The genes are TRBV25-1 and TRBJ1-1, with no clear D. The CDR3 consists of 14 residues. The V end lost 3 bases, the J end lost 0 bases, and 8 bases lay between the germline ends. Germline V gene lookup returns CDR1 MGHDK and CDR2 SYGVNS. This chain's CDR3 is CASSDPRVNTEAFF. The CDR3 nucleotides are TGTGCCAGCAGTGACCCCCGGGTGAACACTGAAGCTTTCTTT. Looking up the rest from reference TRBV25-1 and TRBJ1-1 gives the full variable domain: EADIYQTPRYLVIGTGKKITLECSQTMGHDKMYWYQQDPGMELHLIHYSYGVNSTEKGDLSSESTVSRIRTEHFPLTLESARPSHTSQYLCASSDPRVNTEAFFGQGTRLTVV.

The CDR3 is CASSPLQGAIYGYTF. For the CDR3, the DNA is TGTGCCAGCTCACCACTCCAGGGGGCGATCTATGGCTACACCTTC. The chain carries TRBV18 and TRBJ1-2; 8 bases match TRBD1. There are 15 residues in the CDR3. J was trimmed by 4 bases and V by 1 base; bases with no gene match: 5. Per germline, CDR1 KGHSH and CDR2 LQKENI.

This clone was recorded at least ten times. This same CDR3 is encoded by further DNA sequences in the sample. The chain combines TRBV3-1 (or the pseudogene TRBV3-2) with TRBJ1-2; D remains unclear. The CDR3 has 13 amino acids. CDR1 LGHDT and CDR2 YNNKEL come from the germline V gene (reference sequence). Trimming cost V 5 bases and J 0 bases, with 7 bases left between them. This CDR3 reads CASSLGSNYGYTF. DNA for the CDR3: TGTGCCAGCAGCTTGGGCTCTAACTATGGCTACACCTTC.

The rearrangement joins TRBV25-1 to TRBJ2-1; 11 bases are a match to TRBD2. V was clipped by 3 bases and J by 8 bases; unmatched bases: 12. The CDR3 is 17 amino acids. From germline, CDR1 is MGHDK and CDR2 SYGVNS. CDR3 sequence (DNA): TGTGCCAGCAGTGAGAGGAAGGCTAGCGGGAGGAACCATGAGCAGTTCTTC. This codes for CASSERKASGRNHEQFF.

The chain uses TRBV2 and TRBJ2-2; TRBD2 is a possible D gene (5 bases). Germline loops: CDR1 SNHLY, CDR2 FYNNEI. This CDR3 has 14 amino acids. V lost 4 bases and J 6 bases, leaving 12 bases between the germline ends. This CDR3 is CASSGGGGPGELFF. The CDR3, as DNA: TGTGCCAGCAGTGGTGGAGGAGGACCCGGGGAGCTGTTTTTT. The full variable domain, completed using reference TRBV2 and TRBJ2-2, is EPEVTQTPSHQVTQMGQEVILRCVPISNHLYFYWYRQILGQKVEFLVSFYNNEISEKSEIFDDQFSVERPDGSNFTLKIRSTKLEDSAMYFCASSGGGGPGELFFGEGSRLTVL.

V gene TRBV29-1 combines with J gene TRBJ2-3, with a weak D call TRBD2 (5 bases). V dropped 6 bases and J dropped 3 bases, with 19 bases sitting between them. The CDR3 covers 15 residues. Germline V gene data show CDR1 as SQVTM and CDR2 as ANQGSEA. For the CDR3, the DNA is TGCAGCGTGCCCAGCGGAGTAGCGTTGACAGATACGCAGTATTTT. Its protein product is CSVPSGVALTDTQYF.

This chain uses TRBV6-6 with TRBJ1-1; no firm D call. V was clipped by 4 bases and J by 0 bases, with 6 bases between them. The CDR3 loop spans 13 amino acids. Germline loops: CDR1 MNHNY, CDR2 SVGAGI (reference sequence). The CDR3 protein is CASSSSLNTEAFF. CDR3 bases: TGTGCCAGCAGTTCTTCCCTGAACACTGAAGCTTTCTTT.

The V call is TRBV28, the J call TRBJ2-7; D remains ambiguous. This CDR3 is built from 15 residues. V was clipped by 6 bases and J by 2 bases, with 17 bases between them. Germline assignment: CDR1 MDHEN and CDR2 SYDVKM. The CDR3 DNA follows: TGTGCCAGCAGCGTTCGAGGCAGCGCGACCTACGAGCAGTACTTC. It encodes CASSVRGSATYEQYF.

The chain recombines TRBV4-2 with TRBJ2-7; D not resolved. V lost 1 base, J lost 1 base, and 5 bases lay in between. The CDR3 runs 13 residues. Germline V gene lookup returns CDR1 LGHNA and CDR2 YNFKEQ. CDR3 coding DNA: TGTGCCAGCAGCCAAGTCACTTCCTACGAGCAGTACTTC. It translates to CASSQVTSYEQYF.

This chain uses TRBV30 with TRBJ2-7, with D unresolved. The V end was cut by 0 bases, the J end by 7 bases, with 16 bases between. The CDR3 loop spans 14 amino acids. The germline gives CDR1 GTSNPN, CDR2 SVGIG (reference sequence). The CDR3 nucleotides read TGTGCCTGGAGTGTACAGTACTCAGGAAGGGAGCAGTACTTC. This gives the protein CAWSVQYSGREQYF.

CDR3: CASSEGLAGRIDEQFF. In nucleotides, the CDR3 is TGTGCCAGCAGTGAAGGACTAGCGGGACGAATTGATGAGCAGTTCTTC. J is TRBJ2-1 and V is TRBV2; 11 bases line up with TRBD2. The V and J ends lost 1 base and 8 bases, in that order; junction bases with no gene match: 7. CDR3 size: 16 residues. The germline V gene encodes CDR1 SNHLY and CDR2 FYNNEI.

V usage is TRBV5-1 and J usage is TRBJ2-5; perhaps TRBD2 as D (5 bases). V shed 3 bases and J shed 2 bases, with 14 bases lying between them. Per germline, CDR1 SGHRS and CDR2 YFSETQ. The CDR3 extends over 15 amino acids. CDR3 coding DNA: TGCGCCAGCAGCTCCGGAGGCGCCGGTCAAGAGACCCAGTACTTC. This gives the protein CASSSGGAGQETQYF.

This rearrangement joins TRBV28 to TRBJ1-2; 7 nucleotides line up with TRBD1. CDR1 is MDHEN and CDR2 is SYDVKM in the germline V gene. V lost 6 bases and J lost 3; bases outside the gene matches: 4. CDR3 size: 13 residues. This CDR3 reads CASRDRLDYGYTF. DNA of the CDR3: TGTGCCAGCAGGGACAGGCTAGACTATGGCTACACCTTC.

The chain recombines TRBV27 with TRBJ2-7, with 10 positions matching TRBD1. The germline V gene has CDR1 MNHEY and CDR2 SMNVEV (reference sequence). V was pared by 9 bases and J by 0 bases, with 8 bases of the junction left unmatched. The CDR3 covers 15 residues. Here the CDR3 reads CASRTGTGVSYEQYF. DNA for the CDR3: TGTGCCAGTCGGACCGGGACAGGGGTCTCCTACGAGCAGTACTTC.

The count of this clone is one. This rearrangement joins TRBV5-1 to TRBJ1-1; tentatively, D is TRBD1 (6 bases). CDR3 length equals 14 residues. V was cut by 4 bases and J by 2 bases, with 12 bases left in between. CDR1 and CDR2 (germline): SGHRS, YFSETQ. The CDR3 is CASSTSTGNTEAFF. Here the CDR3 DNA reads TGCGCCAGCAGCACCTCGACAGGAAACACTGAAGCTTTCTTT.

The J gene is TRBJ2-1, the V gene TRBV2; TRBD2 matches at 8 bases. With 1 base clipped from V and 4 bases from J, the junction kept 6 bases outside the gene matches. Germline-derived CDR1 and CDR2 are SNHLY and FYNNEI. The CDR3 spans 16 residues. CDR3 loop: CASSEEGLGNYNEQFF. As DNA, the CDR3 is TGTGCCAGCAGTGAAGAGGGACTAGGGAATTACAATGAGCAGTTCTTC.

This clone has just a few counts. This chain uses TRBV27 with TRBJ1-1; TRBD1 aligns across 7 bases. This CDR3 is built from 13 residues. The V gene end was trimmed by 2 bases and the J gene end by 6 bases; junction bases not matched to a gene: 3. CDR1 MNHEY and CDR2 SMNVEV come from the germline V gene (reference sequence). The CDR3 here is CASSLRQGSEAFF. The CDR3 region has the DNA TGTGCCAGCAGTTTACGACAGGGTTCTGAAGCTTTCTTT.

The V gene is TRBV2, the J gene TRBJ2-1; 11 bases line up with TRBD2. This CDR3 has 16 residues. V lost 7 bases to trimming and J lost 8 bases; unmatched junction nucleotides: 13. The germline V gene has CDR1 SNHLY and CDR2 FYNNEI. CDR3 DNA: TGTGCCAGCAAGAAAGATAGCGGGGGGGCCCCCGATGAGCAGTTCTTC. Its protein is CASKKDSGGAPDEQFF. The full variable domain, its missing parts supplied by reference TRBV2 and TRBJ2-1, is EPEVTQTPSHQVTQMGQEVILRCVPISNHLYFYWYRQILGQKVEFLVSFYNNEISEKSEIFDDQFSVERPDGSNFTLKIRSTKLEDSAMYFCASKKDSGGAPDEQFFGPGTRLTVL.

CDR3 protein: CASSYSDRGDQPQHF. The DNA for the CDR3 is TGTGCCAGCAGTTACTCGGACAGGGGCGATCAGCCCCAGCATTTT. This chain links TRBV6-5 with TRBJ1-5, with 9 bases fitting TRBD1. Germline V gives CDR1 MNHEY, CDR2 SVGAGI. Losses at the gene ends were 0 bases for V and 5 bases for J; bases not matched to a gene: 2. The CDR3 is 15 amino acids.